At least ten counts were recorded for the clone carrying this T cell receptor (beta chain). As yet, its antigen is unknown. This specimen comes from a study of T cells in Graves' hyperthyroidism and ophthalmopathy. Any patient presenting with uncontrolled infection, other autoimmune disease, pregnancy or lactation was left out. More than 8.5 ml of fresh peripheral blood supplied the PBMCs. Whole-study findings and limits: The authors' 13 V-J model separated ophthalmopathy from stable hyperthyroidism. Ophthalmopathy got predicted by the model a median around 6.6 months before its onset.

RNA transcripts provided the source from which TCR beta CDR3 regions were amplified. TCR CDR3 regions were first amplified by RT-PCR with HTBI primers. TCRdb re-called the multiplex PCR reads with MiXCR, one entry per CDR3 protein. The data hold more than 300,000 distinct CDR3 sequences, with approximately 13% observed a single time. Germline assignment: CDR1 SNHLY and CDR2 FYNNEI. The CDR3 is made up of 11 amino acids. V lost 4 bases and J lost 6, with 4 bases in between. Sequencing used blood. The rearrangement uses TRBV2 and TRBJ1-5; D gene unclear. The receptor's source is a woman aged 30 to 39 with Graves' hyperthyroidism. For the CDR3, the DNA is TGTGCCAGCAGTGTTAGTCAGCCCCAGCATTTT. It yields the protein CASSVSQPQHF.